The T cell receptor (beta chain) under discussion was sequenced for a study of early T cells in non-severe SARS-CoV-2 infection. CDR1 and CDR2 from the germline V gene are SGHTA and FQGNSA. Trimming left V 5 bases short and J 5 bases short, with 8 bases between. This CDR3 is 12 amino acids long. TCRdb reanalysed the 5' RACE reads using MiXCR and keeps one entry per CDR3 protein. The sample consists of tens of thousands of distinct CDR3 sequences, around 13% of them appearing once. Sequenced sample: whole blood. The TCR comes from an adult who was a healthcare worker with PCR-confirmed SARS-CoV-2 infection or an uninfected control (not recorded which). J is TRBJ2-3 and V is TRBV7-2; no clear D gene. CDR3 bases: TGTGCCAGCAGCCCTTTGGGAGATACGCAGTATTTT. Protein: CASSPLGDTQYF. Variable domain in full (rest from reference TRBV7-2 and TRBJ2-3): GAGVSQSPSNKVTEKGKDVELRCDPISGHTALYWYRQSLGQGLEFLIYFQGNSAPDKSGLPSDRFSAERTGGSVSTLTIQRTQQEDSAVYLCASSPLGDTQYFGPGTRLTVL.